This passage covers 8 T cell receptor beta chains from one sample sequenced in a study of cytomegalovirus exposure and HLA in healthy donors. The PCR contained 60 Vbeta and 13 Jbeta primers. Using immunoSEQ multiplex PCR, the repertoire was profiled, and TCRdb retains in-frame clones only, with some absent. The sample shows more than 30,000 clones, about 70% of them seen only once. Sequencing was done on a sample of PBMCs. Receptor source: a man aged 40-49 years in good health and CMV-seropositive.

The chain recombines TRBV11-2 with TRBJ1-4; 11 nucleotides align to TRBD1. V lost 4 bases and J lost 8; bases outside the gene matches: 0. Germline CDR1 reads SGHAT; CDR2 reads FQNNGV. This CDR3 spans 13 amino acids. Written as DNA, the CDR3 is TGTGCCAGCAGCTGGACAGGGGGCGAAAAACTGTTTTTT. Translation: CASSWTGGEKLFF. Together with reference TRBV11-2 and TRBJ1-4, the CDR3 gives the full variable domain: EAGVAQSPRYKIIEKRQSVAFWCNPISGHATLYWYQQILGQGPKLLIQFQNNGVVDDSQLPKDRFSAERLKGVDSTLKIQPAKLEDSAVYLCASSWTGGEKLFFGSGTQLSVL.

The chain combines TRBV5-1 with TRBJ2-5; 7 nucleotides align to TRBD2. Germline V gene data show CDR1 as SGHRS and CDR2 as YFSETQ. CDR3 length: 14 amino acids. J lost 5 bases, V lost 3 bases, and 7 bases had no gene match. CDR3 in amino acids: CASSSGTGGETQYF. The CDR3 DNA reads TGCGCCAGCAGCTCAGGGACGGGAGGTGAGACCCAGTACTTC. The entire variable domain, with the rest obtained from reference TRBV5-1 and TRBJ2-5, is as follows: KAGVTQTPRYLIKTRGQQVTLSCSPISGHRSVSWYQQTPGQGLQFLFEYFSETQRNKGNFPGRFSGRQFSNSRSEMNVSTLELGDSALYLCASSSGTGGETQYFGPGTRLLVL.

The chain recombines TRBV10-3 with TRBJ2-7, with D possibly TRBD1 on 6 matching bases. Germline V gene data show CDR1 as ENHRY and CDR2 as SYGVKD. The ends were cut back, 0 bases at V and 2 bases at J, with 17 bases in the middle. The CDR3 length is 17 residues. The CDR3: CAISESIARDTTYEQYF. DNA for the CDR3: TGTGCCATCAGTGAGTCGATTGCGAGGGACACCACCTACGAGCAGTACTTC.

About this clone: Compared with germline, one end of the junction differs, possibly owing to a read error. The V call is TRBV7-9, the J call TRBJ1-2; the D is unclear. The V gene's germline CDR1 is SEHNR and CDR2 FQNEAQ (reference sequence). The CDR3 is 14 amino acids. This CDR3 reads CASSSSGRSYGYPF. In DNA form, the CDR3 reads TGTGCCAGCAGCTCCTCCGGGAGGTCCTATGGCTACCCCTTC.

This sequence joins TRBV7-9 and TRBJ1-1; D unresolved. The germline CDR1 and CDR2 sequences are SEHNR and FQNEAQ (reference sequence). Between the trimmed V and J ends, which lost 3 bases and 6 bases, there was a span of 5 bases. The CDR3 is 11 residues long. The CDR3 sequence: CASSFGAEAFF. In DNA form, the CDR3 reads TGTGCCAGCAGCTTCGGGGCTGAAGCTTTCTTT.

The gene calls are TRBV7-6 and TRBJ1-5, with a possible D match to TRBD1 (6 bases). Trimming took 5 bases from V and 6 from J, leaving 17 bases between them. In germline, CDR1 is SGHVS, CDR2 FNYEAQ. The CDR3 consists of 15 residues. This chain's CDR3 is CASSLGGASGQPQHF. In DNA form, the CDR3 reads TGTGCCAGCAGCCTGGGGGGGGCCTCGGGTCAGCCCCAGCATTTT.

This clone appeared a single time. V is TRBV13 and J is TRBJ2-1; the match to TRBD2 covers 11 bases. Germline CDR1 PRHDT, CDR2 FYEKMQ (reference sequence). This CDR3 comprises 15 residues. V trimming: 0 bases; J trimming: 7 bases; junction bases outside the gene matches: 2. The CDR3 sequence is CASSLGGTSGNEQFF. CDR3 coding DNA: TGTGCCAGCAGCTTAGGAGGGACTAGCGGTAATGAGCAGTTCTTC.

This rearrangement joins TRBV27 to TRBJ2-7; perhaps TRBD2 as D (6 bases). Between the trimmed V and J ends, which lost 4 bases and 4 bases, there was a span of 14 bases. Per the germline V gene, CDR1 is MNHEY and CDR2 is SMNVEV (reference sequence). This CDR3 has 14 amino acids. CDR3 amino acids: CASSWAEEGYEQYF. The CDR3 nucleotides are TGTGCCAGCAGTTGGGCGGAGGAGGGGTACGAGCAGTACTTC.